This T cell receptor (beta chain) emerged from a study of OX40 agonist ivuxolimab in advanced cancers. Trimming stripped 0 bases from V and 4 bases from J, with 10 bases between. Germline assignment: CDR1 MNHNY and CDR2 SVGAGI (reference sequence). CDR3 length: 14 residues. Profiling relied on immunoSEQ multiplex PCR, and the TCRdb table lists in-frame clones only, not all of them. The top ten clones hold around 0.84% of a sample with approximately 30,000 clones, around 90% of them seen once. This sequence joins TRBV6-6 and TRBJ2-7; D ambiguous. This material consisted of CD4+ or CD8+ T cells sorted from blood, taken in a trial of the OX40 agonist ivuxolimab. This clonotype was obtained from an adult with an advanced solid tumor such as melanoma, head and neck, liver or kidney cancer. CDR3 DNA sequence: TGTGCCAGCAGTTACTCAGGGTCTCTTTACGAGCAGTACTTC. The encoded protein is CASSYSGSLYEQYF.